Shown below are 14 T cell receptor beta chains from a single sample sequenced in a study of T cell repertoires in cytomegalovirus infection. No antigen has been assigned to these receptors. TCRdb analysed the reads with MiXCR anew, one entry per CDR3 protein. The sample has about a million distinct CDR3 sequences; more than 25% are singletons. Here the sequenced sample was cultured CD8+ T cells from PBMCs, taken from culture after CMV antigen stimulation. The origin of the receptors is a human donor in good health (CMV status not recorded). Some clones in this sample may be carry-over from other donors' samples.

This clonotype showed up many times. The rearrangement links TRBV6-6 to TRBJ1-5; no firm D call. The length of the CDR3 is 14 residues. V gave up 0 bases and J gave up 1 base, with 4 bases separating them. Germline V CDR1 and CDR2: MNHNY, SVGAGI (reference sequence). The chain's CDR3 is CASSYSQSNQPQHF. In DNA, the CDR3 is TGTGCCAGCAGTTACTCACAGAGCAATCAGCCCCAGCATTTT.

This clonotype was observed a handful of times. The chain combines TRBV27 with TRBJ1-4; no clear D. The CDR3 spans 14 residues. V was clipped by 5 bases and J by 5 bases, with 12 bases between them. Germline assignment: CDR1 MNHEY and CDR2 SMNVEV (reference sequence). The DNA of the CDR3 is TGTGCCAGCAGTCCAAGAGGTAGAAATGAAAAACTGTTTTTT. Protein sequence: CASSPRGRNEKLFF.

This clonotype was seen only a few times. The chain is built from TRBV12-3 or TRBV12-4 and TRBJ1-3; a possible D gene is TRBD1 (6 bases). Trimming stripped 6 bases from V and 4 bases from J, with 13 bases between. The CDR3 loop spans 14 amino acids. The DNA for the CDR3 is TGTGCCAGCAGCCAAAGGGGGAACGGAAACACCATATATTTT. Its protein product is CASSQRGNGNTIYF.

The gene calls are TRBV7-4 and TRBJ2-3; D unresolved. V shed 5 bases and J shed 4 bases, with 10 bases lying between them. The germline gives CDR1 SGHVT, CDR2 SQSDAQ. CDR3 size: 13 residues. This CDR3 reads CASSHRAADTQYF. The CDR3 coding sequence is TGTGCCAGCAGCCACCGGGCGGCAGATACGCAGTATTTT.

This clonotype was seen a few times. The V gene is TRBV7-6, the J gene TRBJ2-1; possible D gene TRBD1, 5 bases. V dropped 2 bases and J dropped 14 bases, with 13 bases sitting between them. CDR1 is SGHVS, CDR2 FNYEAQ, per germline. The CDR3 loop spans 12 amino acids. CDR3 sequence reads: CASSLRGQLEFF. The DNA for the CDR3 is TGTGCCAGCAGCTTAAGGGGCCAATTAGAGTTCTTC. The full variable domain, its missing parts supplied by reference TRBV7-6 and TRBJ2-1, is GAGVSQSPRYKVTKRGQDVALRCDPISGHVSLYWYRQALGQGPEFLTYFNYEAQQDKSGLPNDRFSAERPEGSISTLTIQRTEQRDSAMYRCASSLRGQLEFFGPGTRLTVL.

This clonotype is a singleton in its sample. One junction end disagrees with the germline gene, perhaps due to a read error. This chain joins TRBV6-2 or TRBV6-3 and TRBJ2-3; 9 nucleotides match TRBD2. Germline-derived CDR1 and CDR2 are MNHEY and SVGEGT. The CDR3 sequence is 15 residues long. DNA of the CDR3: TGTGCCGGCAGTTACGCTAGCGGGGTTACAGATACGCAGTATTTT. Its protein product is CAGSYASGVTDTQYF.

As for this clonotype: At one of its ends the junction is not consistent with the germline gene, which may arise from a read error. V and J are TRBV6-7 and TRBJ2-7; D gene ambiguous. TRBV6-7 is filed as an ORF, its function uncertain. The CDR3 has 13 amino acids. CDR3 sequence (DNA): TGTGCCAGCAGTTACCCGATGATCCTCGAAGAAAGCTTC. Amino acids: CASSYPMILEESF.

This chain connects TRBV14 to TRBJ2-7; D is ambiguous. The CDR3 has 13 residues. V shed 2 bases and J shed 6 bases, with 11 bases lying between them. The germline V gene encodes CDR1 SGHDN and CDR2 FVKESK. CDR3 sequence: CASSQSRVSEQYF. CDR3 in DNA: TGTGCCAGCAGCCAATCAAGGGTTAGCGAGCAGTACTTC.

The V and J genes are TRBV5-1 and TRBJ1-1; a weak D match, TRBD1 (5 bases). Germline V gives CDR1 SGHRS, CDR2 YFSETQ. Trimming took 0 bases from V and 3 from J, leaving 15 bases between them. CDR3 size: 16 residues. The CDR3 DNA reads TGCGCCAGCAGCTTGGCGGGGGGAACCCTCTACACTGAAGCTTTCTTT. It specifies CASSLAGGTLYTEAFF.

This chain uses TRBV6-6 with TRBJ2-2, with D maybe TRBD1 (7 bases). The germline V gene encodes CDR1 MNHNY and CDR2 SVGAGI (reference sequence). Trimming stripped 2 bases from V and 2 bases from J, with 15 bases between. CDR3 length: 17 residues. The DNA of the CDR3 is TGTGCCAGCAGTTACGCGGGGACAGACCTAAACACCGGGGAGCTGTTTTTT. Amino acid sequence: CASSYAGTDLNTGELFF.

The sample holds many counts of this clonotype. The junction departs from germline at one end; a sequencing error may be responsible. CDR3 region: CASSFSKRGPYNEQFF. CDR3 bases: TGTGCCAGCAGCTTTAGTAAGCGGGGGCCCTATAATGAGCAGTTCTTC. The rearrangement joins TRBV7-9 to TRBJ2-1, with 8 positions matching TRBD2. CDR1 and CDR2 from the germline V gene are SEHNR and FQNEAQ (reference sequence). The CDR3 length is 16 residues.

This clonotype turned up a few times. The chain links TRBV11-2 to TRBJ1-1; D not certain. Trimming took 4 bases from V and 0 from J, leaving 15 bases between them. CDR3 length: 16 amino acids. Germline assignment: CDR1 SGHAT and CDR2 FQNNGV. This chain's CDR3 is CASSSDDQEVNTEAFF. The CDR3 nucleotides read TGTGCCAGCAGCTCAGATGATCAGGAGGTGAACACTGAAGCTTTCTTT.

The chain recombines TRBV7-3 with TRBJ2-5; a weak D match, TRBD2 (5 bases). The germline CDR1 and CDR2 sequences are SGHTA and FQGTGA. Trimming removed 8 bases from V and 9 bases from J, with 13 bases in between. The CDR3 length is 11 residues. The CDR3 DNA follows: TGTGCCAGCTCGGGGTCTGGGGCCCAGTACTTC. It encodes CASSGSGAQYF.

CDR3 coding DNA: TGTGCCAGCACCGCTGGGGGGCGCGGGACTGAAGCTTTCTTT. Amino acids: CASTAGGRGTEAFF. The chain has TRBV12-3 or TRBV12-4 and TRBJ1-1; weak D call: TRBD1 (6 bases). CDR3 length: 14 residues. The ends were cut back, 7 bases at V and 5 bases at J, with 17 bases in the middle.